This TCR beta chain came from a study of T cell responses to AZD1222 COVID-19 vaccine. Per the germline V gene, CDR1 is SNHLY and CDR2 is FYNNEI. V lost 9 bases and J lost 2, with 17 bases in between. CDR3 size: 14 residues. Sequencing was performed with immunoSEQ multiplex PCR; in TCRdb, only in-frame clones are kept and a portion is missing. This sample has about 84,000 clones, with around 85% found just once. The sequencing here drew on peripheral blood, taken 28 days after the second AZD1222 dose. This sequence joins TRBV2 and TRBJ2-7; D perhaps matches TRBD2 (6 bases). The sequence was collected from an adult who received the AZD1222 COVID-19 vaccine. For the CDR3, the DNA is TGTGCCAGACAGTCCCTGGCGGGAACCTACGAGCAGTACTTC. Its translation is CARQSLAGTYEQYF.